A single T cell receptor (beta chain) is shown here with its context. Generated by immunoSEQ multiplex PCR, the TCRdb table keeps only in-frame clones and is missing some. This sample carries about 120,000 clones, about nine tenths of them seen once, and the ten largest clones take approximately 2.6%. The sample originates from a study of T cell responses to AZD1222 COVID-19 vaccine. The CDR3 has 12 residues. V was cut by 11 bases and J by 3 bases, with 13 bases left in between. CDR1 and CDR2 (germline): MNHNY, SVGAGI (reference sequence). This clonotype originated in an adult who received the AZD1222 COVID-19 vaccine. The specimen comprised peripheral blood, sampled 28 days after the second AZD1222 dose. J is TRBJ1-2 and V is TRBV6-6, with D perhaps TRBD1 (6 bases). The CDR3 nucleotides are TGTGCCGCAGGGGTATCCGACTATGGCTACACCTTC. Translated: CAAGVSDYGYTF.